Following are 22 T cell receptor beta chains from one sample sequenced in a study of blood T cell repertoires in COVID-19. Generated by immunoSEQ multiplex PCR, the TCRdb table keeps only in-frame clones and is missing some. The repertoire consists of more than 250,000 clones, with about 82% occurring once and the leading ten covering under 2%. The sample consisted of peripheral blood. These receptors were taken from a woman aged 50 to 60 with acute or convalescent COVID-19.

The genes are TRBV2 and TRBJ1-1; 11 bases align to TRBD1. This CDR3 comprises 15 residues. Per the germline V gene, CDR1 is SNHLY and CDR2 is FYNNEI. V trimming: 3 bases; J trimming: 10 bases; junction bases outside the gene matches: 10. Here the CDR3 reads CASSDQFRDRGTAFF. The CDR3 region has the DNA TGTGCCAGCAGTGACCAATTCCGGGACAGGGGGACAGCTTTCTTT.

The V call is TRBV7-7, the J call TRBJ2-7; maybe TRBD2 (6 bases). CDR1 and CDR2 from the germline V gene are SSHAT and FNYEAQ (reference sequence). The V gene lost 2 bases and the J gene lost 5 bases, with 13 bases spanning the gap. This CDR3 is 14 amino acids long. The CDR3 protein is CASSLNLATNEQYF. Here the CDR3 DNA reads TGTGCCAGCAGCTTAAACCTAGCGACCAACGAGCAGTACTTC.

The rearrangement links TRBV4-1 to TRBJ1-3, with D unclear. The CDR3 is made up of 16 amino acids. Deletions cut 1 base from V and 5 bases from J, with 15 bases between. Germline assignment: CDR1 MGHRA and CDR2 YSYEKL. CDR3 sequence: CASSQGFRLTRNTIYF. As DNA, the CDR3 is TGCGCCAGCAGCCAAGGATTCCGGCTTACTAGAAACACCATATATTTT.

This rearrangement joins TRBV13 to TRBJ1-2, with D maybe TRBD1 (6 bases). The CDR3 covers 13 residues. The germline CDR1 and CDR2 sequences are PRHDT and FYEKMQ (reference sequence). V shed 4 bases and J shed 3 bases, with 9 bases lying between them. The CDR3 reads CASSSGQYYGYTF. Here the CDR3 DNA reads TGTGCCAGCAGCTCAGGACAGTACTATGGCTACACCTTC.

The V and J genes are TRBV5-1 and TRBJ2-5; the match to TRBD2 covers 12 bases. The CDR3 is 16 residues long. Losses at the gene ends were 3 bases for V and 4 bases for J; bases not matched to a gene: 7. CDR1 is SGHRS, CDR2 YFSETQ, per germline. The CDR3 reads CASSSEQTSGRETQYF. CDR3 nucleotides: TGCGCCAGCAGCTCGGAACAGACTAGCGGGAGAGAGACCCAGTACTTC.

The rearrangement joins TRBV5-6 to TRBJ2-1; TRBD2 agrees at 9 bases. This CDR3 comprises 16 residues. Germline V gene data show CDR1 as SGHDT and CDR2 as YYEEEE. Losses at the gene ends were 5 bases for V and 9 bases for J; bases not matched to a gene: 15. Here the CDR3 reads CASSSFGSGSVGEQFF. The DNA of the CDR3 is TGTGCCAGCAGTTCTTTCGGTAGCGGGAGCGTAGGTGAGCAGTTCTTC.

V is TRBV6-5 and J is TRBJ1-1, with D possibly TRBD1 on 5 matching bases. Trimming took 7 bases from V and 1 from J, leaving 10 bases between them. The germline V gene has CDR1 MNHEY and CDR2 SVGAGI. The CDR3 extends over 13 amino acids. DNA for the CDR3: TGTGCCAGCAAGATGACAGAGAACACTGAAGCTTTCTTT. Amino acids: CASKMTENTEAFF.

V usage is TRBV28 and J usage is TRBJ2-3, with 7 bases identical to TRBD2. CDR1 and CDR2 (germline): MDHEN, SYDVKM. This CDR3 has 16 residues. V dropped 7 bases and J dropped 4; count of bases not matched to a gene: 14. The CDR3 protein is CASTRGGLSLADTQYF. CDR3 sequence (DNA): TGTGCCAGCACCCGCGGGGGACTCTCACTGGCAGATACGCAGTATTTT. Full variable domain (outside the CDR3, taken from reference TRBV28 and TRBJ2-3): DVKVTQSSRYLVKRTGEKVFLECVQDMDHENMFWYRQDPGLGLRLIYFSYDVKMKEKGDIPEGYSVSREKKERFSLILESASTNQTSMYLCASTRGGLSLADTQYFGPGTRLTVL.

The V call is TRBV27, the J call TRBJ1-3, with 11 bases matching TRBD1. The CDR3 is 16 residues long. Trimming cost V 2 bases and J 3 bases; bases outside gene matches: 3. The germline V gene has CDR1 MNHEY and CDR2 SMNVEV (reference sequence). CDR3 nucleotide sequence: TGTGCCAGCAGTTTAGGACAGGGGGCAGGTGGAAACACCATATATTTT. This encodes CASSLGQGAGGNTIYF.

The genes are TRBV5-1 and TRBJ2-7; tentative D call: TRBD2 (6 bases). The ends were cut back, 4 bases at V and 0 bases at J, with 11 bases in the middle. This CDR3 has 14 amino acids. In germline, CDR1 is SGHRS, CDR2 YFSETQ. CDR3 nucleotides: TGCGCCAGCAGCCCTACTAGCCCCTCCTACGAGCAGTACTTC. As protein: CASSPTSPSYEQYF.

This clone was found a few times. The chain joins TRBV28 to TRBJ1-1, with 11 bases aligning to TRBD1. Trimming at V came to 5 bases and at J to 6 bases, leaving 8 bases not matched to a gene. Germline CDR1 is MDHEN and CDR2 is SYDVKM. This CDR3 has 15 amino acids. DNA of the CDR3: TGTGCCAGCAGTCATGGACAGGGGGCGTATGCTGAAGCTTTCTTT. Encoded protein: CASSHGQGAYAEAFF.

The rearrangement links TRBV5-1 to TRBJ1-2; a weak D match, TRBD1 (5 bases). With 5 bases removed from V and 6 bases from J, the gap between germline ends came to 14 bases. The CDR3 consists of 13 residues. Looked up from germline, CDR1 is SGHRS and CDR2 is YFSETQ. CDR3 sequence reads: CASSKTGSDGYTF. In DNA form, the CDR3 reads TGCGCCAGCAGTAAAACAGGTAGTGATGGCTACACCTTC. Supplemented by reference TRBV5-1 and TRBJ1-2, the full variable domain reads KAGVTQTPRYLIKTRGQQVTLSCSPISGHRSVSWYQQTPGQGLQFLFEYFSETQRNKGNFPGRFSGRQFSNSRSEMNVSTLELGDSALYLCASSKTGSDGYTFGSGTRLTVV.

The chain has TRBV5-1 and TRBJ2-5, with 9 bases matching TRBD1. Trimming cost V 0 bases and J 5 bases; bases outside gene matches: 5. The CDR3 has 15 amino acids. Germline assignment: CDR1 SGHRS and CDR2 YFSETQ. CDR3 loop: CASSLGGQGAETQYF. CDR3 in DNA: TGCGCCAGCAGCTTGGGGGGACAGGGAGCGGAGACCCAGTACTTC.

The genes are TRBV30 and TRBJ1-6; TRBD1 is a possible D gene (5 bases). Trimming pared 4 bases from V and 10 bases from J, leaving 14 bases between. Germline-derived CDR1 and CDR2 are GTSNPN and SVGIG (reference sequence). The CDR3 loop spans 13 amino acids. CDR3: CAWMGREGSPLHF. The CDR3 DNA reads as TGTGCCTGGATGGGCAGGGAAGGCTCACCCCTCCACTTT.

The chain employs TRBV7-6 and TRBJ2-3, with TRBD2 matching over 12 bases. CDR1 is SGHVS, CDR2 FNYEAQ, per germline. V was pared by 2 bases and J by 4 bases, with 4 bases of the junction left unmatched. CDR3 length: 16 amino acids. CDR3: CASSLRLAGDADTQYF. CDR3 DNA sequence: TGTGCCAGCAGCTTAAGACTAGCGGGAGACGCAGATACGCAGTATTTT. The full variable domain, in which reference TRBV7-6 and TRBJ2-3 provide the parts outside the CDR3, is GAGVSQSPRYKVTKRGQDVALRCDPISGHVSLYWYRQALGQGPEFLTYFNYEAQQDKSGLPNDRFSAERPEGSISTLTIQRTEQRDSAMYRCASSLRLAGDADTQYFGPGTRLTVL.

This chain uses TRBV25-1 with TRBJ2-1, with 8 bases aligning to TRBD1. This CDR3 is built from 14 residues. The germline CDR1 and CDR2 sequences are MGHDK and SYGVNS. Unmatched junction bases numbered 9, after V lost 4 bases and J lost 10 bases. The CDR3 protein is CASSGQDRGREQFF. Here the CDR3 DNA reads TGTGCCAGCAGTGGACAAGACAGGGGACGAGAGCAGTTCTTC.

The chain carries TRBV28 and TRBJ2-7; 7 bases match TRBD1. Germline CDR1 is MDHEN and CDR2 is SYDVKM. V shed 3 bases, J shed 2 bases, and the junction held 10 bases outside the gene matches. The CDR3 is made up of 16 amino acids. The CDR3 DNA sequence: TGTGCCAGCAGTTTCGGGTTGACAGGGCCTACCTACGAGCAGTACTTC. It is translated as CASSFGLTGPTYEQYF.

The CDR3 loop reads CASSQEMPGATYEQYF. CDR3 in DNA: TGCGCCAGCAGCCAAGAAATGCCCGGTGCTACCTACGAGCAGTACTTC. The chain recombines TRBV4-1 with TRBJ2-7; D ambiguous. The V end was cut by 0 bases, the J end by 2 bases, with 14 bases between. There are 16 residues in the CDR3. Germline CDR1 is MGHRA and CDR2 is YSYEKL.

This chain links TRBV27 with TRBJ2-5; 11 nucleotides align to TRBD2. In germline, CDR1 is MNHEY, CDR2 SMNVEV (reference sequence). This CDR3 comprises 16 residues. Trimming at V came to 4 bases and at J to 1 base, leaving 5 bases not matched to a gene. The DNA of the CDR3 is TGTGCCAGCAGTTCCCCGACTAGCGGGGTCCAAGAGACCCAGTACTTC. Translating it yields CASSSPTSGVQETQYF.

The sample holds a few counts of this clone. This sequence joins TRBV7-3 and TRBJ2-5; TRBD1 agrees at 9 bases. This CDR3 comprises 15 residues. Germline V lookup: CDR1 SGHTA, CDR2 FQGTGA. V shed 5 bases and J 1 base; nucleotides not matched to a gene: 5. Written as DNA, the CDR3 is TGTGCCAGCAGCCCACAGGGGGCCCTCCAAGAGACCCAGTACTTC. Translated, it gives CASSPQGALQETQYF.

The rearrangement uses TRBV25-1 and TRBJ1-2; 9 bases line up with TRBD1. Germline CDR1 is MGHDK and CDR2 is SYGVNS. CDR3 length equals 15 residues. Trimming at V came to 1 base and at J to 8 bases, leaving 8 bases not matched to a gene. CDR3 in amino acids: CASSELGGTGKGYTF. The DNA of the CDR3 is TGTGCCAGCAGTGAATTAGGCGGGACAGGGAAAGGCTACACCTTC.

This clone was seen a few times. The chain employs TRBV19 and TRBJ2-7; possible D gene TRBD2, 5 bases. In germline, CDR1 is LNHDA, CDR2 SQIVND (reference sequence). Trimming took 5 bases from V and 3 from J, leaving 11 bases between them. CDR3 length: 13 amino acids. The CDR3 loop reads CASSLAPDYEQYF. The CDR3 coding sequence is TGTGCCAGTAGTCTAGCCCCAGACTACGAGCAGTACTTC. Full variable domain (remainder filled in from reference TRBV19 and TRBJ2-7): DGGITQSPKYLFRKEGQNVTLSCEQNLNHDAMYWYRQDPGQGLRLIYYSQIVNDFQKGDIAEGYSVSREKKESFPLTVTSAQKNPTAFYLCASSLAPDYEQYFGPGTRLTVT.